These 13 T cell receptor beta chains came from one sample sequenced in a study of low-dose radiotherapy and immunotherapy resistance in tumors (dated by TCRdb to 2021 to 2024). The data were produced on an Illumina MiniSeq. A roughly 18-cycle PCR with Phusion amplified the TCRs, pairing a constant-region primer with the adapter that was attached to the V primers. The public sequencing data were trimmed at Q25 with fastp and processed into clonotypes with MiXCR by TCRdb, which kept only in-frame beta chains. Rows merge per CDR3 protein into single entries with the most common DNA and genes. This sample holds about 50,000 distinct CDR3 sequences; about 10% were observed only once. Roughly 6.2% of the sample is in the top ten clones. Interpreted using the paper, the time point label stands for: before trial treatment. The source material was PBMCs, sampled before treatment. Source of these receptors: a female donor with ovarian cancer.

Details on this clonotype: This could be a read error, since a much larger clone is one nucleotide away. The chain combines TRBV19 with TRBJ1-2, with a weak D call TRBD1 (6 bases). The V and J ends lost 8 bases and 2 bases respectively, with 12 bases between them. CDR1 is LNHDA and CDR2 is SQIVND in the germline V gene (reference sequence). The CDR3 runs 13 residues. The CDR3 here is CASGNDRNYGYTF. CDR3 bases: TGTGCCAGTGGTAACGACAGGAACTATGGCTACACCTTC.

This clonotype came up many times. The rearrangement uses TRBV30 and TRBJ1-2; possible D gene TRBD1, 6 bases. Germline CDR1 is GTSNPN and CDR2 is SVGIG (reference sequence). V lost 0 bases, J lost 8 bases, and 16 bases lay in between. The CDR3 totals 14 residues. DNA for the CDR3: TGTGCCTGGAGTGTACGGGCAGGGGAAGGAGGCTACACCTTC. It specifies CAWSVRAGEGGYTF.

This clonotype has ten or more counts. The chain links TRBV28 to TRBJ2-7; 9 positions match TRBD1. V gave up 7 bases and J gave up 0 bases; unmatched junction bases: 4. The CDR3 spans 14 residues. Germline CDR1 MDHEN, CDR2 SYDVKM. The CDR3 nucleotides read TGTGCCAGCAAAAAGACAGGGGGCTCCTACGAGCAGTACTTC. Translating gives CASKKTGGSYEQYF.

The sample holds many counts of this clonotype. The V gene is TRBV20-1, the J gene TRBJ2-1, with D perhaps matching TRBD2 (6 bases). The CDR3 is made up of 14 amino acids. Germline V gene sequence: CDR1 DFQATT, CDR2 SNEGSKA (reference sequence). Trimming removed 1 base from V and 2 bases from J, with 9 bases in between. The CDR3 sequence: CSARARETYNEQFF. The CDR3, as DNA: TGCAGTGCTAGAGCCCGGGAGACCTACAATGAGCAGTTCTTC.

This clonotype was found many times. The rearrangement uses TRBV29-1 and TRBJ1-2; D not certain. Germline CDR1 SQVTM, CDR2 ANQGSEA. Trimming removed 1 base from V and 2 bases from J, with 5 bases in between. This CDR3 is built from 12 residues. CDR3 residues: CSVEVFNYGYTF. The CDR3 DNA reads as TGCAGCGTTGAAGTCTTCAACTATGGCTACACCTTC. Looking up the rest from reference TRBV29-1 and TRBJ1-2 gives the full variable domain: SAVISQKPSRDICQRGTSLTIQCQVDSQVTMMFWYRQQPGQSLTLIATANQGSEATYESGFVIDKFPISRPNLTFSTLTVSNMSPEDSSIYLCSVEVFNYGYTFGSGTRLTVV.

This clonotype was found many times. The chain is built from TRBV18 and TRBJ1-4; D is possibly TRBD1 (6 bases). This CDR3 has 20 residues. V dropped 0 bases and J dropped 0 bases, with 20 bases sitting between them. Germline CDR1 and CDR2: KGHSH and LQKENI. The CDR3 DNA is TGTGCCAGCTCACCACCCTGGCAGGGGCCCGTCAGAGCAACTAATGAAAAACTGTTTTTT. Translating gives CASSPPWQGPVRATNEKLFF.

Turning to this clonotype: The junction does not match germline at one end; this may be a read error. For the CDR3, the DNA is TGTGCCAGCAGCTTGTTGGGCCGGATAGCGGAGTACAATGAGCAGTTCTTC. Translated, it gives CASSLLGRIAEYNEQFF. This chain uses TRBV5-3 with TRBJ2-1; TRBD2 is a possible D gene (6 bases). TRBV5-3 is flagged as an ORF with uncertain function. The CDR3 loop spans 17 amino acids.

This clonotype was detected many times. The V call is TRBV5-1, the J call TRBJ2-3; D possibly matches TRBD1 or TRBD2 (5 bases each). CDR1 is SGHRS and CDR2 is YFSETQ in the germline V gene. V lost 2 bases to trimming and J lost 0 bases, with 7 bases between them. This CDR3 spans 14 amino acids. Here the CDR3 DNA reads TGCGCCAGCAGCTTCGGGGCAAGCACAGATACGCAGTATTTT. Its translation: CASSFGASTDTQYF.

Many counts were recorded for this clonotype. The chain recombines TRBV19 with TRBJ1-5, with 8 bases aligning to TRBD1. After removal of 7 bases from V and 7 bases from J, the junction contained 12 bases not matched to a gene. There are 15 residues in the CDR3. Germline V CDR1 and CDR2: LNHDA, SQIVND (reference sequence). This CDR3 is CASTSLRTGPQPQHF. The DNA of the CDR3 is TGTGCCAGTACCTCACTTCGGACAGGGCCGCAGCCCCAGCATTTT.

This clonotype was picked up many times. This sequence joins TRBV12-5 and TRBJ2-2; 7 positions agree with TRBD1. The CDR3 runs 15 residues. V lost 4 bases and J lost 6; bases outside the gene matches: 8. Per the germline V gene, CDR1 is LGHNT and CDR2 is FRNRAP. The CDR3 spells CASGSSYRGPGELFF. The CDR3 nucleotides read TGTGCTAGTGGTTCCTCGTACAGGGGACCCGGGGAGCTGTTTTTT.

Only a few counts were recorded for this clonotype. V gene TRBV5-1 combines with J gene TRBJ1-1; D gene ambiguous. The CDR3 covers 15 residues. Germline CDR1 and CDR2: SGHRS and YFSETQ. V was trimmed by 4 bases and J by 0 bases, leaving 13 bases between them. CDR3 DNA: TGCGCCAGCAGCCAGGAAGGGTACATGAACACTGAAGCTTTCTTT. It yields the protein CASSQEGYMNTEAFF.

The table lists this clonotype with many counts. The chain employs TRBV18 and TRBJ1-2, with TRBD1 identical over 7 bases. V was pared by 0 bases and J by 4 bases, with 5 bases of the junction left unmatched. The CDR3 sequence is 15 residues long. Per the germline V gene, CDR1 is KGHSH and CDR2 is LQKENI. The CDR3 reads CASSPPAGQTYGYTF. CDR3 nucleotides: TGTGCCAGCTCACCACCGGCGGGACAGACCTATGGCTACACCTTC.

This clonotype was counted many times. This rearrangement joins TRBV11-2 to TRBJ2-7; D is unresolved. Germline CDR1 and CDR2: SGHAT and FQNNGV. Trimming shortened V by 2 bases and J by 0 bases, and 8 bases separated the two germline ends. The CDR3 totals 14 residues. CDR3 amino acids: CASSLPASSYEQYF. CDR3 nucleotides: TGTGCCAGCAGCTTACCAGCCAGCTCCTACGAGCAGTACTTC.